The 27 T cell receptor beta chains in this list originate from one sample, sequenced in a study of blood T cells in healthy people across ages (dated by TCRdb to between 2015 and 2017). The library was prepared using 5' RACE. The reads were generated on an Illumina HiSeq 2500. A second PCR of roughly 7 to 11 cycles was performed with a sample-barcoded 5' primer and a J-beta primer mix. TCRdb took the public reads, trimmed them with fastp at Q25, ran MiXCR for clone calling and kept in-frame beta chains. Entries are consolidated by CDR3 protein sequence, retaining the most common genes and DNA. The sample contains about 670,000 distinct CDR3 sequences, 40% to 45% of them found a single time. About 32% of the sample rests with the top ten. Sequenced material: blood. All receptors come from a man older than 75 in good health.

Only a few counts were recorded for this clonotype. V usage is TRBV28 and J usage is TRBJ1-2; D is unresolved. Per germline, CDR1 MDHEN and CDR2 SYDVKM. V was cut by 6 bases and J by 8 bases, with 19 bases left in between. CDR3 length equals 14 residues. The chain's CDR3 is CASSSFTVSGGYTF. The CDR3, as DNA: TGTGCCAGCAGCAGTTTCACGGTATCGGGAGGCTACACCTTC.

The chain carries TRBV4-2 and TRBJ1-2, with 8 bases identical to TRBD1. Unmatched junction bases numbered 3, after V lost 3 bases and J lost 6 bases. Germline loops: CDR1 LGHNA, CDR2 YNFKEQ. This CDR3 has 13 residues. Here the CDR3 DNA reads TGTGCCAGCAGCCAGGGACAGGTTAATGGCTACACCTTC. Protein: CASSQGQVNGYTF.

This clonotype was detected a few times. This sequence joins TRBV6-2 or TRBV6-3 and TRBJ2-1; 7 bases agree with TRBD1. The V gene's germline CDR1 is MNHEY and CDR2 SVGEGT. This CDR3 region has 12 residues. J gave up 9 bases and V 6 bases, and 5 bases lay outside the gene matches. CDR3 loop: CASRTQGSEQFF. The CDR3 DNA is TGTGCCAGCAGAACACAGGGGAGTGAGCAGTTCTTC.

The chain recombines TRBV6-6 with TRBJ2-1; TRBD2 agrees at 7 bases. Per germline, CDR1 MNHNY and CDR2 SVGAGI (reference sequence). CDR3 length: 15 residues. Trimming took 4 bases from V and 0 from J; bases not matched to a gene: 3. The CDR3 is CASSWTSSSYNEQFF. In DNA form, the CDR3 reads TGTGCCAGCAGTTGGACTAGTAGCTCCTACAATGAGCAGTTCTTC.

This clonotype has more than one count but fewer than ten. This sequence joins TRBV27 and TRBJ2-5; 9 bases line up with TRBD2. V dropped 7 bases and J dropped 3; count of bases not matched to a gene: 12. The CDR3 extends over 16 amino acids. Germline assignment: CDR1 MNHEY and CDR2 SMNVEV (reference sequence). CDR3 protein: CASTPRPGTSKETQYF. In DNA, the CDR3 is TGTGCCAGCACCCCGAGGCCTGGGACTAGCAAAGAGACCCAGTACTTC.

This clonotype has a handful of counts. This may arise from a read error, as a much more abundant clone is one base away. The V gene is TRBV5-1, the J gene TRBJ1-4; unclear D gene. Trimming left V 4 bases short and J 0 bases short, with 7 bases between. The CDR3 totals 14 residues. Per the germline V gene, CDR1 is SGHRS and CDR2 is YFSETQ. The CDR3 DNA is TGCGCCAGCAGCGTGACGGCAACTAATGAAAAACTGTTTTTT. Translation gives CASSVTATNEKLFF. The full variable domain, completed using reference TRBV5-1 and TRBJ1-4, is KAGVTQTPRYLIKTRGQQVTLSCSPISGHRSVSWYQQTPGQGLQFLFEYFSETQRNKGNFPGRFSGRQFSNSRSEMNVSTLELGDSALYLCASSVTATNEKLFFGSGTQLSVL.

V gene TRBV27 combines with J gene TRBJ2-1; 12 bases fit TRBD2. J was trimmed by 0 bases and V by 5 bases; bases with no gene match: 17. CDR3 length equals 21 residues. Germline loops: CDR1 MNHEY, CDR2 SMNVEV (reference sequence). CDR3 protein: CASSLRLVGLAGSYSYNEQFF. The DNA for the CDR3 is TGTGCCAGCAGTCTAAGATTGGTCGGACTAGCGGGATCTTACTCCTACAATGAGCAGTTCTTC.

This clonotype was counted only a few times. The CDR3 reads CASTTDIGRLQETQYF. DNA of the CDR3: TGTGCCAGCACCACCGACATCGGACGGCTCCAAGAGACCCAGTACTTC. The rearrangement joins TRBV6-2 or TRBV6-3 to TRBJ2-5; no clear D gene. The germline gives CDR1 MNHEY, CDR2 SVGEGT. V was trimmed by 7 bases and J by 1 base, leaving 19 bases between them. This CDR3 comprises 16 residues.

J is TRBJ2-5 and V is TRBV20-1; 10 bases are shared with TRBD2. The CDR3 length is 13 residues. Germline V gives CDR1 DFQATT, CDR2 SNEGSKA (reference sequence). The ends lost 0 bases at V and 11 bases at J; junction bases unmatched: 6. CDR3 amino acids: CSARDVAGGEQYF. As DNA, the CDR3 is TGCAGTGCTAGAGACGTAGCGGGAGGTGAGCAGTACTTC.

This chain links TRBV20-1 with TRBJ2-1, with 8 bases that match TRBD1. J gave up 1 base and V 2 bases, and 10 bases lay outside the gene matches. Germline V CDR1 and CDR2: DFQATT, SNEGSKA (reference sequence). The CDR3 loop spans 17 amino acids. Here the CDR3 DNA reads TGCAGTGCTAGATCCGCCTCAGGGGGCCGTTCCTACAATGAGCAGTTCTTC. This encodes CSARSASGGRSYNEQFF.

The chain has TRBV2 and TRBJ2-5; 13 nucleotides align to TRBD2. The CDR3 consists of 15 residues. Germline lookup yields CDR1 SNHLY and CDR2 FYNNEI. V gave up 11 bases and J gave up 2 bases; unmatched junction bases: 8. This CDR3 reads CAARRTSGGQETQYF. As DNA, the CDR3 is TGTGCCGCGAGGAGGACTAGCGGGGGTCAAGAGACCCAGTACTTC.

A word on this clonotype: Given a much more abundant clone one base away, this may be a read error. V is TRBV4-1 and J is TRBJ2-1; D is unclear. Deletions cut 4 bases from V and 13 bases from J, with 20 bases between. The CDR3 loop spans 14 amino acids. Germline CDR1 and CDR2: MGHRA and YSYEKL. The CDR3 is CASSRTDSQETQFF. The DNA of the CDR3 is TGCGCCAGCAGCCGGACGGATTCACAAGAGACCCAGTTCTTC.

The chain links TRBV12-5 to TRBJ1-1; D unresolved. Germline loops: CDR1 LGHNT, CDR2 FRNRAP. This CDR3 has 13 residues. With 6 bases removed from V and 0 bases from J, the gap between germline ends came to 8 bases. Here the CDR3 DNA reads TGTGCTAGTGGGACTAACATGAACACTGAAGCTTTCTTT. Protein product: CASGTNMNTEAFF.

This chain uses TRBV6-1 with TRBJ2-1; tentatively, D is TRBD1 or TRBD2 (5 bases each). Germline CDR1 reads MNHNS; CDR2 reads SASEGT. Trimming took 1 base from V and 5 from J, leaving 18 bases between them. The CDR3 has 17 amino acids. The CDR3 protein is CASSEDRGRVRNNEQFF. The CDR3 region has the DNA TGTGCCAGCAGTGAAGATAGGGGACGAGTCCGAAACAATGAGCAGTTCTTC.

In its sample, this clonotype was seen a few times. V and J are TRBV7-2 and TRBJ1-2; D may be TRBD1 (6 bases). Germline-derived CDR1 and CDR2 are SGHTA and FQGNSA. This CDR3 region has 13 residues. V lost 5 bases and J lost 4, with 11 bases in between. The CDR3 DNA reads TGTGCCAGCAGCCCCCGACAGGTCTATGGCTACACCTTC. Translating gives CASSPRQVYGYTF.

This clonotype was recorded a few times. The V call is TRBV12-3 or TRBV12-4, the J call TRBJ2-3; 7 bases line up with TRBD2. After removal of 6 bases from V and 6 bases from J, the junction contained 12 bases not matched to a gene. This CDR3 region has 15 residues. CDR3 nucleotides: TGTGCCAGCAGCTTCGGAGGACTAGATTCGGATACGCAGTATTTT. This sequence encodes CASSFGGLDSDTQYF.

The chain links TRBV9 to TRBJ2-1, with D possibly being TRBD1 (6 bases). The ends were cut back, 6 bases at V and 8 bases at J, with 18 bases in the middle. Germline V gene data show CDR1 as SGDLS and CDR2 as YYNGEE. The CDR3 covers 14 residues. The CDR3: CASTLGGVGDEQFF. CDR3 sequence (DNA): TGTGCCAGCACTTTAGGGGGAGTTGGGGATGAGCAGTTCTTC.

The chain employs TRBV6-2 or TRBV6-3 and TRBJ2-3, with TRBD2 identical over 14 bases. Germline lookup yields CDR1 MNHEY and CDR2 SVGEGT. The CDR3 spans 17 residues. The V segment lost 5 bases and the J segment 5 bases; nucleotides outside the gene matches: 9. CDR3 DNA sequence: TGTGCCAGCAGTAAGGGGACTAGCGGGGGAGCAGGAGATACGCAGTATTTT. Its protein product is CASSKGTSGGAGDTQYF.

This clonotype was seen repeatedly, ten times or more. V and J are TRBV29-1 and TRBJ2-7; D is unresolved. Germline lookup yields CDR1 SQVTM and CDR2 ANQGSEA. CDR3 length equals 12 residues. V lost 5 bases, J lost 2 bases, and 10 bases lay in between. DNA for the CDR3: TGCAGCGTTTTCGGCGGAACCTACGAGCAGTACTTC. Translation: CSVFGGTYEQYF.

In its sample, this clonotype was seen a few times. The V and J genes are TRBV18 and TRBJ2-1; 7 bases match TRBD2. The CDR3 runs 16 residues. V shed 3 bases and J 8 bases; nucleotides not matched to a gene: 13. From germline, CDR1 is KGHSH and CDR2 LQKENI. The CDR3 DNA reads as TGTGCCAGCTCACCGGGGAGCGGGACCCTGCCGGATGAGCAGTTCTTC. Translation: CASSPGSGTLPDEQFF.

J is TRBJ2-1 and V is TRBV12-3 or TRBV12-4; 7 bases map to TRBD2. The CDR3 loop spans 16 amino acids. With 4 bases clipped from V and 2 bases from J, the junction kept 8 bases outside the gene matches. This CDR3 reads CASSSGRGKTYNEQFF. As DNA, the CDR3 is TGTGCCAGCAGTTCTGGGCGGGGGAAAACCTACAATGAGCAGTTCTTC.

This clonotype has more than one count but fewer than ten. The chain employs TRBV7-2 and TRBJ2-5; the D is unclear. From germline, CDR1 is SGHTA and CDR2 FQGNSA. Trimming took 4 bases from V and 6 from J, leaving 9 bases between them. This CDR3 contains 12 residues. The CDR3 coding sequence is TGTGCCAGCAGCTCCCTTAGAAAGACCCAGTACTTC. Its protein product is CASSSLRKTQYF.

This sequence joins TRBV23-1 and TRBJ2-5; D is undetermined. TRBV23-1 is annotated as an ORF whose role is uncertain. The germline V and J ends were trimmed by 2 bases and 11 bases, with 12 bases remaining between them. This CDR3 contains 12 residues. The CDR3 here is CASSQPHYVQYF. Here the CDR3 DNA reads TGCGCCAGCAGTCAACCCCATTACGTGCAGTACTTC.

The CDR3 loop reads CASSLAAEQETQYF. CDR3 sequence (DNA): TGTGCCAGCAGCTTAGCCGCTGAACAAGAGACCCAGTACTTC. The chain carries TRBV7-3 and TRBJ2-5; D is unresolved. Germline values: CDR1 SGHTA, CDR2 FQGTGA. With 2 bases removed from V and 2 bases from J, the gap between germline ends came to 9 bases. The CDR3 runs 14 residues.

The chain uses TRBV28 and TRBJ1-2; maybe TRBD1 (5 bases). CDR3 length equals 14 residues. Trimming removed 3 bases at V and 2 bases at J, with 10 bases between. Per germline, CDR1 MDHEN and CDR2 SYDVKM. CDR3 DNA sequence: TGTGCCAGCAGTTTGAGAGGGGTCAACTATGGCTACACCTTC. Its translation is CASSLRGVNYGYTF.

The chain uses TRBV9 and TRBJ2-7; 11 bases match TRBD1. The germline V gene has CDR1 SGDLS and CDR2 YYNGEE. CDR3 length: 15 residues. Trimming at V came to 0 bases and at J to 4 bases, leaving 3 bases not matched to a gene. CDR3 bases: TGTGCCAGCAGCGTAGATGGACAGGGGGCTTACGAGCAGTACTTC. Protein product: CASSVDGQGAYEQYF.

CDR3 coding DNA: TGCGCCAGCAGCGGACGGGGTCAGGGTGATGTTGGTTCACCCCTCCACTTT. Amino acid sequence: CASSGRGQGDVGSPLHF. V usage is TRBV5-1 and J usage is TRBJ1-6; D might be TRBD1 (5 bases). Germline-derived CDR1 and CDR2 are SGHRS and YFSETQ. The length of the CDR3 is 17 residues. Trimming took off 4 bases at V and 9 bases at J, with 23 bases between the two ends.